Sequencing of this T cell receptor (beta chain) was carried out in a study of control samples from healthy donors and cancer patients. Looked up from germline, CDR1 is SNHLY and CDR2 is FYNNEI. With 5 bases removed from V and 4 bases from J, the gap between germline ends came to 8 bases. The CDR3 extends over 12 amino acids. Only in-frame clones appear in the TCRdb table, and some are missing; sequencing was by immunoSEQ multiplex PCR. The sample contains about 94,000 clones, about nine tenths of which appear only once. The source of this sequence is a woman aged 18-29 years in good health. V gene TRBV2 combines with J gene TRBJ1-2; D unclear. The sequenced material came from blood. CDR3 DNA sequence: TGTGCCAGCAGTACGGGAGCCTATGGCTACACCTTC. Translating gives CASSTGAYGYTF.